One sample yielded the 20 T cell receptor beta chains listed below, sequenced in a study of CD8 T cells in Susac syndrome. RNA in amounts of about 0.5 to 1 ug was reverse transcribed with random hexamers. TCRdb reprocessed the immunoSEQ multiplex PCR reads via MiXCR and lists one record per CDR3 protein. This table holds 200,000 or so distinct CDR3 sequences, over 90% found once. The sequencing sample was made of CD4+ T cells from PBMCs. The receptors originated from a human donor with multiple sclerosis.

The chain links TRBV5-1 to TRBJ2-3, with a possible D match to TRBD2 (6 bases). V lost 3 bases to trimming and J lost 3 bases, with 14 bases between them. The CDR3 sequence is 15 residues long. Germline assignment: CDR1 SGHRS and CDR2 YFSETQ. The CDR3: CASSSGTLGTDTQYF. CDR3 nucleotide sequence: TGCGCCAGCAGCTCAGGGACTCTAGGAACAGATACGCAGTATTTT.

This chain links TRBV5-1 with TRBJ1-2; 7 bases fit TRBD1. CDR3 size: 16 residues. With V trimmed by 4 bases and J by 4 bases, 13 bases remained unmatched. From germline, CDR1 is SGHRS and CDR2 YFSETQ. The CDR3: CASSLIDQGGTYGYTF. The CDR3 nucleotides read TGCGCCAGCAGCCTAATCGATCAAGGGGGCACCTATGGCTACACCTTC.

J is TRBJ2-7 and V is TRBV29-1; TRBD2 is a possible D gene (6 bases). This CDR3 comprises 15 residues. Germline assignment: CDR1 SQVTM and CDR2 ANQGSEA. Trimming shortened V by 3 bases and J by 4 bases, and 19 bases separated the two germline ends. CDR3 residues: CSVEMRGTAKYEQYF. As DNA, the CDR3 is TGCAGCGTTGAGATGCGGGGTACCGCTAAATACGAGCAGTACTTC.

The genes are TRBV7-6 and TRBJ1-1; 7 nucleotides align to TRBD1. The V gene end was trimmed by 5 bases and the J gene end by 4 bases; junction bases not matched to a gene: 25. This CDR3 contains 20 residues. Germline loops: CDR1 SGHVS, CDR2 FNYEAQ. The CDR3 DNA reads TGTGCCAGCAGCCCACCCTGGAAGCCCGGACAGGAGGGTTTAGGCACTGAAGCTTTCTTT. It translates to CASSPPWKPGQEGLGTEAFF.

CDR3 coding DNA: TGCAGTCCTTCGGGTGACTATGGCTACACCTTC. It encodes CSPSGDYGYTF. The V gene is TRBV20-1, the J gene TRBJ1-2; D uncertain. The CDR3 totals 11 residues. The V gene lost 8 bases and the J gene lost 3 bases, with 10 bases spanning the gap. Germline lookup yields CDR1 DFQATT and CDR2 SNEGSKA (reference sequence).

This clonotype turned up a few times. The chain joins TRBV7-9 to TRBJ2-7; 7 positions agree with TRBD2. Germline values: CDR1 SEHNR, CDR2 FQNEAQ (reference sequence). With 2 bases clipped from V and 0 bases from J, the junction kept 1 base outside the gene matches. This CDR3 is 14 amino acids long. The CDR3 region has the DNA TGTGCCAGCAGCTTAAGCGGGAACTCCTACGAGCAGTACTTC. This sequence encodes CASSLSGNSYEQYF.

This sequence joins TRBV27 and TRBJ2-3, with TRBD2 identical over 7 bases. CDR1 MNHEY and CDR2 SMNVEV come from the germline V gene (reference sequence). This CDR3 is 14 amino acids long. J gave up 0 bases and V 6 bases, and 3 bases lay outside the gene matches. For the CDR3, the DNA is TGTGCCAGCAGGGGGGGGACTAGCACAGATACGCAGTATTTT. It translates to CASRGGTSTDTQYF.

The rearrangement joins TRBV3-1 to TRBJ2-5; 11 nucleotides align to TRBD1. Germline CDR1 reads LGHDT; CDR2 reads YNNKEL (reference sequence). There are 15 residues in the CDR3. J gave up 4 bases and V 3 bases, and 4 bases lay outside the gene matches. CDR3 nucleotides: TGTGCCAGCAGCCATACAGGGACAGGGGGAGAGACCCAGTACTTC. Protein product: CASSHTGTGGETQYF.

V usage is TRBV25-1 and J usage is TRBJ2-7, with 12 bases fitting TRBD2. Trimming removed 4 bases from V and 4 bases from J; junction bases left unmatched: 11. This CDR3 contains 17 residues. CDR1 MGHDK and CDR2 SYGVNS come from the germline V gene. The CDR3 loop reads CASSAALGTSGRYEQYF. For the CDR3, the DNA is TGTGCCAGCAGTGCCGCCCTAGGTACTAGCGGGAGGTACGAGCAGTACTTC.

The chain carries TRBV2 and TRBJ1-2; D remains unclear. CDR1 and CDR2 (germline): SNHLY, FYNNEI. V lost 8 bases, J lost 4 bases, and 11 bases lay in between. The CDR3 covers 12 residues. The CDR3 sequence is CASRLEGYGYTF. In DNA form, the CDR3 reads TGTGCCAGCCGGCTGGAGGGCTATGGCTACACCTTC.

This sequence joins TRBV6-6 and TRBJ2-1; 8 bases are a match to TRBD2. Trimming at V came to 2 bases and at J to 4 bases, leaving 4 bases not matched to a gene. The CDR3 has 15 amino acids. Looked up from germline, CDR1 is MNHNY and CDR2 is SVGAGI (reference sequence). The CDR3 here is CASSYEAGVYNEQFF. In DNA form, the CDR3 reads TGTGCCAGCAGTTACGAAGCGGGGGTATACAATGAGCAGTTCTTC.

The V gene is TRBV6-2 or TRBV6-3, the J gene TRBJ1-2, with a weak D call TRBD1 (5 bases). The CDR3 has 14 residues. Per germline, CDR1 MNHEY and CDR2 SVGEGT. The ends were cut back, 0 bases at V and 2 bases at J, with 7 bases in the middle. The CDR3 region is CASSYSPGNYGYTF. CDR3 in DNA: TGTGCCAGCAGTTACTCTCCAGGGAACTATGGCTACACCTTC.

This clonotype has a single count. This chain uses TRBV29-1 with TRBJ2-3; no firm D call. The V end lost 0 bases, the J end lost 1 base, and 11 bases lay between the germline ends. The CDR3 length is 15 residues. Germline V lookup: CDR1 SQVTM, CDR2 ANQGSEA. CDR3 loop: CSVEEGRSGTDTQYF. In nucleotides, the CDR3 is TGCAGCGTTGAAGAGGGCAGAAGTGGCACAGATACGCAGTATTTT.

The chain has TRBV5-1 and TRBJ2-4; no clear D. Germline lookup yields CDR1 SGHRS and CDR2 YFSETQ. Trimming cost V 0 bases and J 15 bases, with 13 bases left between them. CDR3 size: 12 residues. The CDR3 DNA sequence: TGCGCCAGCAGCTTGGAGGGCAGCCGGCCGTACTTC. It encodes CASSLEGSRPYF.

The chain links TRBV25-1 to TRBJ1-1; D possibly corresponds to TRBD1 (6 bases). The CDR3 spans 14 residues. V gave up 3 bases and J gave up 4 bases, with 12 bases separating them. Looked up from germline, CDR1 is MGHDK and CDR2 is SYGVNS. The CDR3 loop reads CASSEYLGGTEAFF. CDR3 nucleotide sequence: TGTGCCAGCAGTGAGTATCTAGGGGGCACTGAAGCTTTCTTT.

V usage is TRBV12-3 or TRBV12-4 and J usage is TRBJ1-3, with no clear D. The CDR3 loop spans 15 amino acids. Between the trimmed V and J ends, which lost 6 bases and 0 bases, there was a span of 12 bases. The CDR3, as DNA: TGTGCCAGCAGGGCCGACGGGCACTCTGGAAACACCATATATTTT. Translation: CASRADGHSGNTIYF.

CDR3 sequence (DNA): TGTGCCGGACAGACCGGGACGGTGAACACTGAAGCTTTCTTT. Protein: CAGQTGTVNTEAFF. The rearrangement joins TRBV7-9 to TRBJ1-1, with D possibly TRBD1 on 6 matching bases. The germline V gene encodes CDR1 SEHNR and CDR2 FQNEAQ (reference sequence). CDR3 length: 14 amino acids. Deletions cut 11 bases from V and 0 bases from J, with 16 bases between. Based on the CDR3 plus reference TRBV7-9 and TRBJ1-1, the full variable domain is DTGVSQNPRHKITKRGQNVTFRCDPISEHNRLYWYRQTLGQGPEFLTYFQNEAQLEKSRLLSDRFSAERPKGSFSTLEIQRTEQGDSAMYLCAGQTGTVNTEAFFGQGTRLTVV.

This chain links TRBV11-2 with TRBJ1-5; D may be TRBD1 (5 bases). Germline loops: CDR1 SGHAT, CDR2 FQNNGV. V gave up 4 bases and J gave up 1 base, with 5 bases separating them. The CDR3 sequence is 13 residues long. The CDR3 coding sequence is TGTGCCAGCAGCTGGGACAGCAATCAGCCCCAGCATTTT. This translates into CASSWDSNQPQHF.

This clonotype was observed a single time. The genes are TRBV5-1 and TRBJ2-3; D is ambiguous. Germline loops: CDR1 SGHRS, CDR2 YFSETQ. The CDR3 length is 16 residues. V was trimmed by 5 bases and J by 1 base, leaving 17 bases between them. CDR3 sequence reads: CASRVGSVRGTDTQYF. CDR3 DNA sequence: TGCGCCAGCAGAGTTGGTTCCGTTCGGGGCACAGATACGCAGTATTTT.

The chain employs TRBV6-5 and TRBJ1-2, with 10 bases fitting TRBD1. V shed 4 bases, J shed 4 bases, and the junction held 6 bases outside the gene matches. The CDR3 covers 15 residues. Germline CDR1 is MNHEY and CDR2 is SVGAGI. As DNA, the CDR3 is TGTGCCAGCAGTTTGAGGACAGGGGGTCCCTATGGCTACACCTTC. Translating gives CASSLRTGGPYGYTF.